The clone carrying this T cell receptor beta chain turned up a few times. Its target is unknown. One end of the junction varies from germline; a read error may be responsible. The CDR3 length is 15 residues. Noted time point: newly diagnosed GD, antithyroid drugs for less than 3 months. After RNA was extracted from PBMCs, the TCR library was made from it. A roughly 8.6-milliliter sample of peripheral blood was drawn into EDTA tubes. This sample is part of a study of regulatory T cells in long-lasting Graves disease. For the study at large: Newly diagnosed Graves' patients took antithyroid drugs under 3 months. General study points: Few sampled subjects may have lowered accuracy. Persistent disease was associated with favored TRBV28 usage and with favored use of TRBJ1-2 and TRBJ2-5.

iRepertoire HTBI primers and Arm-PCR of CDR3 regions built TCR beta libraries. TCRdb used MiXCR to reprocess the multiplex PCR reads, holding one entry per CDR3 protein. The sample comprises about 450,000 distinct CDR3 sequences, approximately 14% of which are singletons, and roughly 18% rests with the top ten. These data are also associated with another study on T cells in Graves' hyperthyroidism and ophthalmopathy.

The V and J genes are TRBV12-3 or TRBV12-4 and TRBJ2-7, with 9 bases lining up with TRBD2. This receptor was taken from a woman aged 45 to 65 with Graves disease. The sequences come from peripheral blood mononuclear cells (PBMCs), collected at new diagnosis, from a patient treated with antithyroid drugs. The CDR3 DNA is TGTGCCCGCAGCCTCGGGGTAGCGGGAGCCTACGAGCAGTACTTC. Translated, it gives CARSLGVAGAYEQYF.